A single sample is the source of the 18 T cell receptor beta chains below, sequenced in a study of T-cell memory formation after mild COVID-19. TCRdb re-called the 5' RACE reads through MiXCR, storing one row per CDR3 protein. The sample records just over 300,000 distinct CDR3 sequences, 15% to 20% being singletons. Source material: PBMCs or a T cell subset sorted from them (not recorded which). Source of these receptors: a man in his late teens or twenties who had mild COVID-19 (a few samples of this study predate the infection). Cell type and time point are not known.

This clonotype has a handful of counts. The chain has TRBV15 and TRBJ1-4; D gene ambiguous. The V gene lost 3 bases and the J gene lost 8 bases, with 13 bases spanning the gap. The V gene's germline CDR1 is LNHNV and CDR2 YYDKDF (reference sequence). This CDR3 has 14 residues. Here the CDR3 reads CATSSSDRWEKLFF. CDR3 nucleotide sequence: TGTGCCACCAGCAGCTCGGACCGTTGGGAAAAACTGTTTTTT.

This clonotype was counted only a few times. The chain has TRBV11-2 and TRBJ1-1; the D gene is possibly TRBD1 (5 bases). The CDR3 length is 18 residues. The V gene lost 0 bases and the J gene lost 5 bases, with 22 bases spanning the gap. Germline V gives CDR1 SGHAT, CDR2 FQNNGV. This chain's CDR3 is CASSLDWSLGGLETEAFF. In DNA form, the CDR3 reads TGTGCCAGCAGCTTAGACTGGTCTCTGGGGGGGTTGGAGACTGAAGCTTTCTTT.

Only one count was recorded for this clonotype. This chain joins TRBV4-2 and TRBJ2-1; weak D call: TRBD2 (6 bases). V was trimmed by 0 bases and J by 7 bases, leaving 16 bases between them. The CDR3 has 16 residues. In germline, CDR1 is LGHNA, CDR2 YNFKEQ. CDR3 loop: CASSQEVWQGGNEQFF. For the CDR3, the DNA is TGTGCCAGCAGCCAAGAGGTCTGGCAGGGAGGTAATGAGCAGTTCTTC.

The CDR3 DNA reads TGTGCCAGCAGCTTCCGGGCCGACACAGATACGCAGTATTTT. This codes for CASSFRADTDTQYF. The chain combines TRBV7-2 with TRBJ2-3; D call uncertain. V was pared by 3 bases and J by 2 bases, with 9 bases between. This CDR3 contains 14 residues. Germline values: CDR1 SGHTA, CDR2 FQGNSA.

The genes are TRBV2 and TRBJ2-1; 7 bases align to TRBD2. The CDR3 length is 16 residues. Unmatched junction bases numbered 14, after V lost 2 bases and J lost 10 bases. The germline CDR1 and CDR2 sequences are SNHLY and FYNNEI. The CDR3 DNA is TGTGCCAGCAGTGAAAGCCCTTGGGGAGGGCCCGGGGAGCAGTTCTTC. This sequence encodes CASSESPWGGPGEQFF.

The chain links TRBV5-4 to TRBJ2-1; D call uncertain. The ends were cut back, 6 bases at V and 8 bases at J, with 18 bases in the middle. The CDR3 consists of 14 residues. The germline V gene has CDR1 SGHNT and CDR2 YYREEE (reference sequence). In DNA, the CDR3 is TGTGCCAGCACCACGTTCCTGGGCAGCGATGAGCAGTTCTTC. Translated: CASTTFLGSDEQFF.

V gene TRBV14 combines with J gene TRBJ1-6; no definite D call. The CDR3 is 13 amino acids. V was clipped by 3 bases and J by 9 bases, with 9 bases between them. Germline CDR1 SGHDN, CDR2 FVKESK. The CDR3 DNA follows: TGTGCCAGCAGCCAGGAGAGTTCTTCACCCCTCCACTTT. Its translation: CASSQESSSPLHF.

This clonotype was counted only a few times. The V and J genes are TRBV5-5 and TRBJ2-5; D perhaps matches TRBD2 (6 bases). Germline-derived CDR1 and CDR2 are SGHKS and YYEKEE (reference sequence). Trimming removed 5 bases from V and 5 bases from J, with 16 bases in between. CDR3 length equals 14 residues. CDR3 nucleotides: TGTGCCAGCAGACCGGCCGGGGGTGGCGAGACCCAGTACTTC. Translated: CASRPAGGGETQYF. Full variable domain (rest looked up from reference TRBV5-5 and TRBJ2-5): DAGVTQSPTHLIKTRGQQVTLRCSPISGHKSVSWYQQVLGQGPQFIFQYYEKEERGRGNFPDRFSARQFPNYSSELNVNALLLGDSALYLCASRPAGGGETQYFGPGTRLLVL.

In its sample, this clonotype was seen a few times. The CDR3: CASSQDQSNYEQYF. CDR3 in DNA: TGCGCCAGCAGCCAAGACCAGAGCAACTACGAGCAGTACTTC. The rearrangement joins TRBV4-3 to TRBJ2-7, with D unresolved. The CDR3 is 14 amino acids. Germline-derived CDR1 and CDR2 are LGHNA and YSLEER. V was pared by 0 bases and J by 3 bases, with 9 bases between.

This clonotype has at least ten counts. The rearrangement joins TRBV4-3 to TRBJ1-5; D is ambiguous. V was trimmed by 6 bases and J by 6 bases, leaving 12 bases between them. CDR1 is LGHNA and CDR2 is YSLEER in the germline V gene. This CDR3 region has 13 residues. CDR3 coding DNA: TGCGCCAGCAGTGCCAGTTCTGGTCAGCCCCAGCATTTT. This gives the protein CASSASSGQPQHF.

This clonotype has only one observation. This sequence joins TRBV20-1 and TRBJ1-1; D is uncertain. The V and J ends lost 3 bases and 0 bases respectively, with 8 bases between them. The CDR3 loop spans 13 amino acids. Looked up from germline, CDR1 is DFQATT and CDR2 is SNEGSKA (reference sequence). The CDR3, as DNA: TGCAGTGCTAGGACCGTTGTGAACACTGAAGCTTTCTTT. Amino acids: CSARTVVNTEAFF.

This chain joins TRBV29-1 and TRBJ2-2; 8 bases agree with TRBD1. This CDR3 has 13 amino acids. Germline-derived CDR1 and CDR2 are SQVTM and ANQGSEA. V shed 6 bases, J shed 6 bases, and the junction held 6 bases outside the gene matches. DNA for the CDR3: TGCAGCGTGGTGGACAGGGCGGCCGGGGAGCTGTTTTTT. It translates to CSVVDRAAGELFF.

This clonotype was seen a handful of times. The chain employs TRBV12-3 or TRBV12-4 and TRBJ2-3; the D gene is possibly TRBD2 (6 bases). CDR3 size: 14 residues. V was cut by 7 bases and J by 6 bases, with 17 bases left in between. As DNA, the CDR3 is TGTGCCAGCAATCCGGGACTCACTTCCGATACGCAGTATTTT. Protein sequence: CASNPGLTSDTQYF.

The sample holds a few counts of this clonotype. V is TRBV5-6 and J is TRBJ2-5; tentatively, D is TRBD1 (5 bases). The CDR3 contains 13 residues. The germline CDR1 and CDR2 sequences are SGHDT and YYEEEE. V lost 1 base and J 7 bases, leaving 11 bases between the germline ends. CDR3 DNA sequence: TGTGCCAGCAGCTTGCAGGGCTTGGGGACCCAGTACTTC. Translated, it gives CASSLQGLGTQYF.

The sample holds a few counts of this clonotype. This rearrangement joins TRBV20-1 to TRBJ2-7, with D maybe TRBD2 (6 bases). Trimming shortened V by 0 bases and J by 0 bases, and 12 bases separated the two germline ends. The CDR3 contains 15 residues. Germline V gives CDR1 DFQATT, CDR2 SNEGSKA (reference sequence). CDR3 sequence: CSARDGGASSYEQYF. DNA for the CDR3: TGCAGTGCTAGAGATGGAGGGGCGAGCTCCTACGAGCAGTACTTC.

The chain has TRBV18 and TRBJ2-1; D gene unclear. The CDR3 spans 16 residues. The germline V gene encodes CDR1 KGHSH and CDR2 LQKENI. V dropped 6 bases and J dropped 4 bases, with 19 bases sitting between them. The CDR3 sequence: CASSPGWVPGYNEQFF. The DNA for the CDR3 is TGTGCCAGCTCCCCCGGGTGGGTACCCGGTTACAATGAGCAGTTCTTC.

This clonotype showed up just a few times. The V and J genes are TRBV6-5 and TRBJ2-5, with 10 bases fitting TRBD2. The V segment lost 5 bases and the J segment 2 bases; nucleotides outside the gene matches: 5. The CDR3 totals 15 residues. Germline CDR1 and CDR2: MNHEY and SVGAGI. The CDR3: CASSSGGAGQETQYF. The CDR3 DNA sequence: TGTGCCAGCAGTAGCGGGGGGGCGGGACAAGAGACCCAGTACTTC.

This chain connects TRBV6-5 to TRBJ1-5; 8 positions match TRBD1. V dropped 4 bases and J dropped 7; count of bases not matched to a gene: 12. CDR3 length: 16 residues. Germline CDR1 reads MNHEY; CDR2 reads SVGAGI. The CDR3 spells CASSSLTSGGRQPQHF. CDR3 in DNA: TGTGCCAGCAGTTCCCTGACCTCAGGGGGCAGGCAGCCCCAGCATTTT.